This record looks at one T cell receptor (beta chain) sequence and its context. The RNA, roughly 0.45 to 1 ug, was put through reverse transcription using random hexamers. TCRdb reanalysed the immunoSEQ multiplex PCR reads using MiXCR and keeps one entry per CDR3 protein. The sample has around 300,000 distinct CDR3 sequences, 89% seen once. These data originate in a study of CD8 T cells in Susac syndrome. Germline V gives CDR1 SGHKS, CDR2 YYEKEE (reference sequence). This CDR3 has 15 amino acids. The V end lost 1 base, the J end lost 5 bases, and 16 bases lay between the germline ends. Specimen: CD8+ T cells from PBMCs. This chain connects TRBV5-5 to TRBJ2-7; D perhaps matches TRBD1 (5 bases). This receptor was obtained from a human donor with multiple sclerosis. The CDR3 region is CASSLYTSPGNEQYF. CDR3 sequence (DNA): TGTGCCAGCAGCTTGTACACATCCCCAGGGAACGAGCAGTACTTC.